These 21 T cell receptor beta chains originate from one sample sequenced in a study of blood T cell repertoires in COVID-19. Repertoires were generated with immunoSEQ multiplex PCR, while TCRdb's copy carries only in-frame clones and drops some. The data hold 310,000 or so clones, with 87% observed a single time. Sequenced sample: peripheral blood. The origin of the receptors is a woman between 45 and 60 years old who had recovered from COVID-19.

The CDR3 protein is CASSVESGVRTQYF. In DNA form, the CDR3 reads TGTGCCAGCAGCGTAGAATCGGGAGTACGTACGCAGTATTTT. The chain carries TRBV9 and TRBJ2-3, with D possibly being TRBD2 (6 bases). Trimming cost V 0 bases and J 8 bases, with 13 bases left between them. The CDR3 runs 14 residues. Germline V CDR1 and CDR2: SGDLS, YYNGEE.

This clone was counted only a few times. The V gene is TRBV5-1, the J gene TRBJ2-5, with TRBD2 matching 8 bases. The CDR3 loop spans 16 amino acids. V shed 3 bases and J 5 bases; nucleotides not matched to a gene: 12. CDR1 is SGHRS, CDR2 YFSETQ, per germline. The CDR3 DNA follows: TGCGCCAGCAGCTCCACGCCGCGGGGGGCCGGGGAGACCCAGTACTTC. It yields the protein CASSSTPRGAGETQYF.

The chain combines TRBV7-3 with TRBJ2-6; 9 nucleotides align to TRBD1. CDR3 length: 18 residues. Germline lookup yields CDR1 SGHTA and CDR2 FQGTGA. The ends lost 5 bases at V and 1 base at J; junction bases unmatched: 9. The CDR3 sequence is CASSLHRTGESGANVLTF. CDR3 DNA sequence: TGTGCCAGCAGCCTCCACCGGACAGGGGAATCTGGGGCCAACGTCCTGACTTTC. Complete variable domain (other parts from reference TRBV7-3 and TRBJ2-6): GAGVSQTPSNKVTEKGKYVELRCDPISGHTALYWYRQSLGQGPEFLIYFQGTGAADDSGLPNDRFFAVRPEGSVSTLKIQRTERGDSAVYLCASSLHRTGESGANVLTFGAGSRLTVL.

The rearrangement joins TRBV7-8 to TRBJ2-7; weak D call: TRBD1 (6 bases). This CDR3 has 15 residues. V was clipped by 5 bases and J by 2 bases, with 16 bases between them. Germline CDR1 SGHVS, CDR2 FQNEAQ. The CDR3 DNA sequence: TGTGCCAGCAGCCCACAGGGCGTTGCGGCCTACGAGCAGTACTTC. Residues: CASSPQGVAAYEQYF.

The chain couples TRBV7-8 to TRBJ2-7; 10 nucleotides agree with TRBD1. The CDR3 length is 15 residues. After removal of 3 bases from V and 7 bases from J, the junction contained 9 bases not matched to a gene. The germline V gene encodes CDR1 SGHVS and CDR2 FQNEAQ. The CDR3 region is CASSLAGTGVGEQYF. The CDR3 region has the DNA TGTGCCAGCAGCTTGGCCGGGACAGGGGTGGGAGAGCAGTACTTC.

Details on this clone: The same CDR3 can be traced to other DNA sequences in this sample. The chain is built from TRBV19 and TRBJ1-5; D call uncertain. CDR1 and CDR2 from the germline V gene are LNHDA and SQIVND (reference sequence). V lost 1 base and J 7 bases, leaving 5 bases between the germline ends. The CDR3 runs to 12 residues. Written as DNA, the CDR3 is TGTGCCAGTAGTATAGCCGGGCAGCCCCAGCATTTT. Protein: CASSIAGQPQHF.

The genes are TRBV5-6 and TRBJ2-7; D ambiguous. V lost 4 bases and J 2 bases, leaving 22 bases between the germline ends. CDR1 is SGHDT and CDR2 is YYEEEE in the germline V gene. The CDR3 runs to 17 residues. As DNA, the CDR3 is TGTGCCAGCAGCCGACTTGATTTTCAAACACAAACCTACGAGCAGTACTTC. Amino acid sequence: CASSRLDFQTQTYEQYF.

The chain carries TRBV11-3 and TRBJ2-3; 9 bases agree with TRBD2. Germline CDR1 is SGHNT and CDR2 is YENEEA. This CDR3 is built from 14 residues. V was pared by 3 bases and J by 3 bases, with 1 base of the junction left unmatched. The CDR3 loop is CASSFSGRTDTQYF. The CDR3 coding sequence is TGTGCCAGCAGCTTCAGCGGGAGGACAGATACGCAGTATTTT.

A single count supports this clone. The chain combines TRBV12-5 with TRBJ1-5, with a weak D call TRBD1 (6 bases). The V gene lost 5 bases and the J gene lost 7 bases, with 21 bases spanning the gap. In germline, CDR1 is LGHNT, CDR2 FRNRAP. The CDR3 is made up of 16 amino acids. In DNA form, the CDR3 reads TGTGCTAGTGGTCCTCCGACATGGGGAGGGGGACAGCCCCAGCATTTT. This encodes CASGPPTWGGGQPQHF.

The genes are TRBV6-5 and TRBJ1-5; perhaps TRBD1 as D (5 bases). CDR3 length: 13 residues. Germline V gene lookup returns CDR1 MNHEY and CDR2 SVGAGI. Trimming removed 2 bases at V and 4 bases at J, with 6 bases between. CDR3: CASSYGGNQPQHF. The CDR3 DNA reads as TGTGCCAGCAGTTACGGGGGGAATCAGCCCCAGCATTTT.

This clone was recorded a few times. The chain links TRBV5-8 to TRBJ2-7, with D unresolved. Trimming stripped 0 bases from V and 7 bases from J, with 5 bases between. CDR1 SGHTS and CDR2 YDEGEE come from the germline V gene. This CDR3 spans 11 amino acids. The CDR3 region has the DNA TGTGCCAGCAGCTTGGTCGGGGAGCAGTACTTC. Translating it yields CASSLVGEQYF.

The V call is TRBV28, the J call TRBJ2-5; D is perhaps TRBD2 (6 bases). Between the trimmed V and J ends, which lost 4 bases and 5 bases, there was a span of 20 bases. Per the germline V gene, CDR1 is MDHEN and CDR2 is SYDVKM. The CDR3 consists of 16 residues. The CDR3 DNA is TGTGCCAGCAGTTCCCCCTTGTCCGGGAGTGGGGAGACCCAGTACTTC. Translated: CASSSPLSGSGETQYF.

The chain uses TRBV3-1 (or the pseudogene TRBV3-2) and TRBJ2-1; maybe TRBD2 (6 bases). Germline lookup yields CDR1 LGHDT and CDR2 YNNKEL (reference sequence). V lost 4 bases, J lost 8 bases, and 15 bases lay in between. This CDR3 spans 14 amino acids. The CDR3 here is CASSRLIAEDEQFF. In DNA, the CDR3 is TGTGCCAGCAGCCGGCTCATAGCGGAAGATGAGCAGTTCTTC.

The V call is TRBV5-1, the J call TRBJ1-1; D gene ambiguous. The germline V gene encodes CDR1 SGHRS and CDR2 YFSETQ. The CDR3 is made up of 14 amino acids. V shed 0 bases and J shed 0 bases, with 6 bases lying between them. For the CDR3, the DNA is TGCGCCAGCAGCTTGGGGCAGGTGAACACTGAAGCTTTCTTT. It encodes CASSLGQVNTEAFF.

V and J are TRBV15 and TRBJ2-3; a weak D match, TRBD1 (7 bases). CDR3 length: 15 amino acids. CDR1 and CDR2 from the germline V gene are LNHNV and YYDKDF (reference sequence). V was trimmed by 1 base and J by 3 bases, leaving 11 bases between them. This CDR3 reads CATSRVAGGTDTQYF. The DNA of the CDR3 is TGTGCCACCAGCAGAGTGGCAGGGGGGACAGATACGCAGTATTTT. Together with reference TRBV15 and TRBJ2-3, the CDR3 gives the full variable domain: DAMVIQNPRYQVTQFGKPVTLSCSQTLNHNVMYWYQQKSSQAPKLLFHYYDKDFNNEADTPDNFQSRRPNTSFCFLDIRSPGLGDTAMYLCATSRVAGGTDTQYFGPGTRLTVL.

The chain has TRBV3-1 (or the pseudogene TRBV3-2) and TRBJ1-4, with D perhaps TRBD1 (5 bases). Trimming stripped 3 bases from V and 0 bases from J, with 8 bases between. Germline V lookup: CDR1 LGHDT, CDR2 YNNKEL (reference sequence). This CDR3 is 15 amino acids long. The CDR3 here is CASSQRQPTNEKLFF. DNA for the CDR3: TGTGCCAGCAGCCAGAGACAGCCAACTAATGAAAAACTGTTTTTT.

This clone was counted a single time. The genes are TRBV7-2 and TRBJ2-1; 15 positions agree with TRBD2. CDR1 and CDR2 from the germline V gene are SGHTA and FQGNSA. The trim removed 4 bases at V and 10 bases at J, leaving 8 bases unmatched. The CDR3 is 16 amino acids. CDR3 DNA sequence: TGTGCCAGCAGCTCCGGACTAGCGGGAGGGGTACTCGAGCAGTTCTTC. This sequence encodes CASSSGLAGGVLEQFF.

V and J are TRBV19 and TRBJ1-4; weak D call: TRBD1 (6 bases). Germline V gives CDR1 LNHDA, CDR2 SQIVND (reference sequence). Trimming removed 3 bases from V and 7 bases from J, with 15 bases in between. This CDR3 comprises 15 residues. CDR3 sequence reads: CASSIGQGGGEKLFF. In DNA, the CDR3 is TGTGCCAGTAGTATCGGTCAGGGAGGGGGTGAAAAACTGTTTTTT.

This clone has more than one count but fewer than ten. The chain links TRBV6-2 or TRBV6-3 to TRBJ1-5, with 7 bases identical to TRBD1. Germline values: CDR1 MNHEY, CDR2 SVGEGT. The CDR3 length is 16 residues. V was pared by 4 bases and J by 4 bases, with 10 bases of the junction left unmatched. CDR3 in DNA: TGTGCCAGCAGTTGGCAGGACAGGTGGAGGAATCAGCCCCAGCATTTT. Protein sequence: CASSWQDRWRNQPQHF.

The J gene is TRBJ1-1, the V gene TRBV7-8, with 8 bases that match TRBD1. The germline gives CDR1 SGHVS, CDR2 FQNEAQ. The CDR3 has 18 amino acids. V shed 2 bases, J shed 5 bases, and the junction held 16 bases outside the gene matches. The chain's CDR3 is CASSLRPRSGGFGTEAFF. DNA of the CDR3: TGTGCCAGCAGCTTAAGGCCTAGGTCAGGGGGCTTTGGAACTGAAGCTTTCTTT.

V is TRBV6-5 and J is TRBJ1-2; D unclear. This CDR3 has 13 amino acids. In germline, CDR1 is MNHEY, CDR2 SVGAGI. V was trimmed by 2 bases and J by 2 bases, leaving 6 bases between them. The CDR3 region has the DNA TGTGCCAGCAGTTACGTCCAGAACTATGGCTACACCTTC. This translates into CASSYVQNYGYTF.